The 27 T cell receptor beta chains given below trace back to one sample, sequenced in a study of blood T cell repertoires in COVID-19. This table comes from immunoSEQ multiplex PCR, and its TCRdb copy is limited to in-frame clones, with some not included. Of 90,000 to 150,000 clones in the sample, about 79% were seen once. Sequenced material: peripheral blood. The receptor set was obtained from a woman of 80 years or more with acute or convalescent COVID-19.

The chain uses TRBV2 and TRBJ2-7; TRBD1 might be the D (6 bases). The ends were cut back, 7 bases at V and 2 bases at J, with 12 bases in the middle. This CDR3 is 13 amino acids long. Germline CDR1 is SNHLY and CDR2 is FYNNEI. The CDR3 bases are TGTGCCAGCATGAAGACAGGCCCCTACGAGCAGTACTTC. Residues: CASMKTGPYEQYF.

This chain connects TRBV7-6 to TRBJ2-4; 8 nucleotides align to TRBD2. The J segment lost 1 base and the V segment lost 5 bases, leaving 7 bases of the junction unmatched. Germline CDR1 reads SGHVS; CDR2 reads FNYEAQ. The CDR3 consists of 16 residues. The CDR3 DNA is TGTGCCAGCAGCCGGGGACTAGAGTCGGCCAAAAACATTCAGTACTTC. Its translation: CASSRGLESAKNIQYF.

V usage is TRBV4-3 and J usage is TRBJ2-7, with 7 bases lining up with TRBD1. V was clipped by 0 bases and J by 1 base; unmatched bases: 3. The CDR3 runs 15 residues. Germline CDR1 reads LGHNA; CDR2 reads YSLEER. CDR3: CASSQDWDSSYEQYF. The CDR3, as DNA: TGCGCCAGCAGCCAAGATTGGGACAGTTCCTACGAGCAGTACTTC.

This chain connects TRBV5-1 to TRBJ2-7; 9 bases are a match to TRBD1. With V trimmed by 4 bases and J by 0 bases, 5 bases remained unmatched. Germline loops: CDR1 SGHRS, CDR2 YFSETQ. CDR3 length: 15 amino acids. CDR3 sequence: CASSGLQGASYEQYF. The DNA of the CDR3 is TGCGCCAGCAGCGGATTACAGGGGGCCTCCTACGAGCAGTACTTC.

The CDR3 reads CASSLDREAWEQFF. The CDR3 bases are TGTGCCAGCAGCTTAGATAGGGAGGCATGGGAGCAGTTCTTC. The chain links TRBV7-2 to TRBJ2-1; D is possibly TRBD2 (6 bases). From germline, CDR1 is SGHTA and CDR2 FQGNSA. This CDR3 is 14 amino acids long. Trimming removed 1 base at V and 10 bases at J, with 14 bases between.

In this sample, this clone turned up a few times. The chain carries TRBV6-1 and TRBJ2-1; 9 bases map to TRBD2. Germline lookup yields CDR1 MNHNS and CDR2 SASEGT. V shed 0 bases and J 10 bases; nucleotides not matched to a gene: 1. The CDR3 runs to 13 residues. Here the CDR3 reads CASSEARGGEQFF. Here the CDR3 DNA reads TGTGCCAGCAGTGAAGCGCGGGGGGGCGAGCAGTTCTTC.

The rearrangement links TRBV7-2 to TRBJ2-2; the D is unclear. Germline assignment: CDR1 SGHTA and CDR2 FQGNSA. Between the trimmed V and J ends, which lost 8 bases and 1 base, there was a span of 11 bases. The CDR3 covers 14 residues. CDR3 in amino acids: CASVWAGNTGELFF. In DNA form, the CDR3 reads TGTGCCAGCGTTTGGGCAGGGAACACCGGGGAGCTGTTTTTT.

This chain uses TRBV7-2 with TRBJ1-5; D gene uncertain. V lost 1 base to trimming and J lost 2 bases, with 12 bases between them. The CDR3 length is 16 residues. The germline CDR1 and CDR2 sequences are SGHTA and FQGNSA. The CDR3 spells CASSLEVQRGNQPQHF. DNA of the CDR3: TGTGCCAGCAGCTTAGAGGTGCAGAGGGGCAATCAGCCCCAGCATTTT.

The chain joins TRBV5-6 to TRBJ2-3; possibly TRBD2 for D (6 bases). Per germline, CDR1 SGHDT and CDR2 YYEEEE. The CDR3 is made up of 16 amino acids. Trimming cost V 1 base and J 3 bases, with 15 bases left between them. This CDR3 reads CASSLRAGEGTDTQYF. The DNA of the CDR3 is TGTGCCAGCAGCTTGAGAGCGGGCGAGGGTACAGATACGCAGTATTTT.

The J gene is TRBJ1-5, the V gene TRBV12-3 or TRBV12-4, with D unresolved. This CDR3 has 13 amino acids. V was cut by 8 bases and J by 6 bases, with 14 bases left in between. The CDR3 DNA sequence: TGTGCCAGCCGTCTTGGTTGGGCTCAGCCCCAGCATTTT. Residues: CASRLGWAQPQHF.

On this clone itself: Germline and junction disagree at one end, which may indicate a read error. In DNA, the CDR3 is TGTGCCAGCAGTCTATCTGTCCCGGGACAGGGTAGGGTTGATCAGCCCCAGCATTTT. Protein: CASSLSVPGQGRVDQPQHF. The chain combines TRBV27 with TRBJ1-5; TRBD1 aligns across 9 bases. This CDR3 has 19 amino acids. CDR1 and CDR2 from the germline V gene are MNHEY and SMNVEV (reference sequence).

This clone came up a few times. In DNA form, the CDR3 reads TGTGCCATCAGTGAGTCAGGGGTGGGCACTGAAGCTTTCTTT. Protein: CAISESGVGTEAFF. The V and J genes are TRBV10-3 and TRBJ1-1, with a tentative D call TRBD1 (5 bases). Germline CDR1 and CDR2: ENHRY and SYGVKD. The CDR3 length is 14 residues. V dropped 0 bases and J dropped 4 bases, with 9 bases sitting between them.

This clone was seen more than once but under ten times. The chain has TRBV5-5 and TRBJ1-5, with D unclear. The CDR3 totals 13 residues. Trimming stripped 0 bases from V and 6 bases from J, with 7 bases between. The V gene's germline CDR1 is SGHKS and CDR2 YYEKEE (reference sequence). CDR3 DNA: TGTGCCAGCAGCTTGGGTAGCTCTCAGCCCCAGCATTTT. It specifies CASSLGSSQPQHF.

The chain combines TRBV7-9 with TRBJ2-7; 8 bases are shared with TRBD1. The CDR3 covers 15 residues. The germline gives CDR1 SEHNR, CDR2 FQNEAQ (reference sequence). J was trimmed by 2 bases and V by 4 bases; bases with no gene match: 7. In nucleotides, the CDR3 is TGTGCCAGCAGCTACCAACCGGGACAGGCCTACGAGCAGTACTTC. It codes for CASSYQPGQAYEQYF.

The CDR3 DNA follows: TGTGCCAGCAGTCCATGGACAGGGGGCCTTGATGGCTACACCTTC. This translates into CASSPWTGGLDGYTF. The chain employs TRBV27 and TRBJ1-2, with 11 positions matching TRBD1. J lost 6 bases, V lost 5 bases, and 8 bases had no gene match. The CDR3 has 15 residues. From germline, CDR1 is MNHEY and CDR2 SMNVEV (reference sequence).

V usage is TRBV6-1 and J usage is TRBJ2-5; unclear D gene. The CDR3 has 15 residues. CDR1 and CDR2 (germline): MNHNS, SASEGT. V was pared by 2 bases and J by 2 bases, with 12 bases between. CDR3 sequence (DNA): TGTGCCAGCAGTGAAACGGAGTCTGGTCAAGAGACCCAGTACTTC. Translation gives CASSETESGQETQYF.

This rearrangement joins TRBV27 to TRBJ1-1, with 9 bases that match TRBD1. The CDR3 totals 17 residues. The V gene end was trimmed by 5 bases and the J gene end by 0 bases; junction bases not matched to a gene: 10. The germline V gene has CDR1 MNHEY and CDR2 SMNVEV (reference sequence). The CDR3 sequence is CASSAGQGRTLNTEAFF. The CDR3 DNA reads as TGTGCCAGCAGTGCTGGACAGGGGCGTACCTTGAACACTGAAGCTTTCTTT.

The count of this clone is one. The rearrangement joins TRBV24-1 to TRBJ2-5; D is possibly TRBD2 (6 bases). The germline V gene has CDR1 KGHDR and CDR2 SFDVKD. This CDR3 is built from 15 residues. Trimming removed 2 bases from V and 7 bases from J, with 16 bases in between. CDR3 coding DNA: TGTGCCACCAGTGATTCTGGATCGGACTATGGGACCCAGTACTTC. Translating gives CATSDSGSDYGTQYF.

CDR3 region: CASSLGTGDSTDTQYF. In DNA, the CDR3 is TGCGCCAGCAGCCTCGGGACAGGTGATAGCACAGATACGCAGTATTTT. V gene TRBV5-1 combines with J gene TRBJ2-3; TRBD1 agrees at 8 bases. The CDR3 extends over 16 amino acids. V lost 4 bases, J lost 0 bases, and 7 bases stayed unmatched. The germline V gene encodes CDR1 SGHRS and CDR2 YFSETQ.

In this sample, this clone turned up a few times. V usage is TRBV7-2 and J usage is TRBJ1-6; 8 bases align to TRBD1. The germline CDR1 and CDR2 sequences are SGHTA and FQGNSA. V shed 5 bases and J 7 bases; nucleotides not matched to a gene: 10. This CDR3 is 16 amino acids long. In nucleotides, the CDR3 is TGTGCCAGCAGCGCCTACGCCGGGACAGGAAATTCACCCCTCCACTTT. It yields the protein CASSAYAGTGNSPLHF.

This chain links TRBV18 with TRBJ1-1; possible D gene TRBD1, 6 bases. This CDR3 has 16 amino acids. The V gene lost 4 bases and the J gene lost 1 base, with 16 bases spanning the gap. Germline CDR1 KGHSH, CDR2 LQKENI. The CDR3 coding sequence is TGTGCCAGCTCACTAAACCGGGACACCAGGAACACTGAAGCTTTCTTT. Amino acids: CASSLNRDTRNTEAFF.

The V gene is TRBV10-3, the J gene TRBJ1-1, with D possibly being TRBD1 (5 bases). The CDR3 runs to 13 residues. The germline V gene has CDR1 ENHRY and CDR2 SYGVKD. V shed 4 bases and J shed 1 base, with 7 bases lying between them. The CDR3 sequence is CAISGRANTEAFF. CDR3 nucleotide sequence: TGTGCCATCAGTGGCAGGGCGAACACTGAAGCTTTCTTT.

The chain is built from TRBV7-8 and TRBJ2-4, with D possibly being TRBD2 (5 bases). With 4 bases removed from V and 4 bases from J, the gap between germline ends came to 11 bases. The CDR3 has 14 amino acids. The germline CDR1 and CDR2 sequences are SGHVS and FQNEAQ. The CDR3: CASSSGGAKNIQYF. The CDR3 DNA follows: TGTGCCAGCAGCTCAGGAGGCGCGAAAAACATTCAGTACTTC.

This rearrangement joins TRBV5-1 to TRBJ1-1; TRBD1 aligns across 10 bases. J gave up 12 bases and V 6 bases, and 8 bases lay outside the gene matches. Germline lookup yields CDR1 SGHRS and CDR2 YFSETQ. CDR3 length equals 12 residues. As DNA, the CDR3 is TGCGCCAGCAATAGGGACAGGGGCGAAACTTTCTTT. The encoded protein is CASNRDRGETFF.

J is TRBJ1-5 and V is TRBV19; 7 bases agree with TRBD1. Unmatched junction bases numbered 11, after V lost 6 bases and J lost 0 bases. Germline lookup yields CDR1 LNHDA and CDR2 SQIVND (reference sequence). This CDR3 is 17 amino acids long. The CDR3, as DNA: TGTGCCAGTAGCAGGACAGGTGAGGAGTATAGCAATCAGCCCCAGCATTTT. It codes for CASSRTGEEYSNQPQHF. Full variable domain (outside the CDR3, taken from reference TRBV19 and TRBJ1-5): DGGITQSPKYLFRKEGQNVTLSCEQNLNHDAMYWYRQDPGQGLRLIYYSQIVNDFQKGDIAEGYSVSREKKESFPLTVTSAQKNPTAFYLCASSRTGEEYSNQPQHFGDGTRLSIL.

CDR3 amino acids: CASSDRTGVTDTQYF. The CDR3 coding sequence is TGTGCCAGCAGTGACCGGACAGGGGTCACAGATACGCAGTATTTT. The chain carries TRBV6-1 and TRBJ2-3; 9 bases map to TRBD1. This CDR3 comprises 15 residues. CDR1 and CDR2 from the germline V gene are MNHNS and SASEGT. V dropped 3 bases and J dropped 2; count of bases not matched to a gene: 3.

The V and J genes are TRBV28 and TRBJ2-1, with D perhaps matching TRBD2 (5 bases). Germline values: CDR1 MDHEN, CDR2 SYDVKM. The CDR3 length is 12 residues. Trimming stripped 1 base from V and 15 bases from J, with 13 bases between. CDR3 in amino acids: CASSLLRETPFF. In DNA form, the CDR3 reads TGTGCCAGCAGTTTATTGAGGGAGACACCGTTCTTC.